The clone carrying this TCR beta chain was picked up a small number of times. These data are taken from a study of human T cells and chemical hapten exposure. Time point indicated: patch test 1, 2 weeks after DPC sensitization. Treatment defined: therapeutic diphenylcyclopropenone sensitization with weekly scalp DPC. TCRdb reanalysed the RACE reads using MiXCR and keeps one entry per CDR3 protein. This sample has 80,000 to 95,000 distinct CDR3 sequences, with about 11% found just once. CDR3 length equals 16 residues. Germline CDR1 and CDR2: SGHRS and YFSETQ. V was cut by 0 bases and J by 0 bases, with 10 bases left in between.

V and J are TRBV5-1 and TRBJ2-1; no definite D call. The sequence was obtained from a woman aged 45-65 years with alopecia areata. Some clones in this sample may be carry-over from other donors' samples. The sequenced sample was whole blood, obtained in connection with sensitization to the hapten diphenylcyclopropenone (DPC). The CDR3 DNA is TGCGCCAGCAGCTTGGTAGTTGGAAGCTCCTACAATGAGCAGTTCTTC. Encoded protein: CASSLVVGSSYNEQFF. The entire variable domain, with the rest obtained from reference TRBV5-1 and TRBJ2-1, is as follows: KAGVTQTPRYLIKTRGQQVTLSCSPISGHRSVSWYQQTPGQGLQFLFEYFSETQRNKGNFPGRFSGRQFSNSRSEMNVSTLELGDSALYLCASSLVVGSSYNEQFFGPGTRLTVL.